Listed below are T cell receptor beta chains from one sample, sequenced in a study of shared clonotypes between healthy human individuals. Sequencing was performed with immunoSEQ multiplex PCR; in TCRdb, only in-frame clones are kept and a portion is missing. The sample includes 2.3 million or so clones, 85% to 95% of them seen just once. Sequencing was carried out using naive CD4+ T cells from PBMCs. Receptors were obtained from a man in his late teens or twenties in good health. Some clones in this sample may be carry-over from other donors' samples. The CDR3 runs from the conserved cysteine through the conserved F or W. D genes are given only for firm matches.

j_gene | v_gene | d_gene | CDR3aa
TRBJ2-5 | TRBV9 | . | CASSVGSTTYQETQYF
TRBJ1-3 | TRBV30 | . | CAWSVLPLSGNTIYF
TRBJ2-6 | TRBV5-6 | . | CASSLGHSGANVLTF
TRBJ1-1 | TRBV14 | . | CASSLVVGTTEAFF
TRBJ2-3 | TRBV7-8 | . | CASTVTRWREVASMAQYF
TRBJ2-7 | TRBV7-6 | TRBD2 | CASSSSGEIEQYF
TRBJ2-2 | TRBV29-1 | TRBD2 | CSVLSGGPDTGELFF
TRBJ2-3 | TRBV7-3 | TRBD2 | CASSSRTSGRLTDTQYF
TRBJ2-7 | TRBV6-5 | TRBD1 | CASSPRQGSYEQYF
TRBJ2-1 | TRBV27 | . | CASSPHRLDSYNEQFF
TRBJ1-6 | TRBV7-3 | . | CASSLSRDSPLHF
TRBJ1-2 | TRBV28 | . | CASSDPIRVSNTF
TRBJ2-7 | TRBV11-2 | . | CASTDMVGRAPYEQYF
TRBJ1-5 | TRBV5-5 | . | CASSVDSLLNQPQHF
TRBJ2-2 | TRBV7-3 | TRBD2 | CASSVSGSTGELFF
TRBJ2-7 | TRBV6-5 | . | CASGQGPTYEQYF
TRBJ1-1 | TRBV4-3 | . | CASRVKEGYTEAFF